Following are 17 T cell receptor beta chains from one sample sequenced in a study of blood T cell repertoires in COVID-19. Profiling relied on immunoSEQ multiplex PCR, and the TCRdb table lists in-frame clones only, not all of them. The repertoire holds about 380,000 clones, with around 84% as singletons. Sample: peripheral blood. These receptors were taken from a human donor with acute or convalescent COVID-19. The donor label of this sample is uncertain.

The chain employs TRBV6-5 and TRBJ2-7, with 8 bases aligning to TRBD1. Germline CDR1 is MNHEY and CDR2 is SVGAGI. V shed 6 bases and J 2 bases; nucleotides not matched to a gene: 6. CDR3 size: 14 residues. Here the CDR3 DNA reads TGTGCCAGCAGCTTGACAGGGGTCCCCTACGAGCAGTACTTC. Amino acids: CASSLTGVPYEQYF.

The chain recombines TRBV3-1 (or the pseudogene TRBV3-2) with TRBJ2-2; no definite D call. Trimming took 3 bases from V and 4 from J, leaving 9 bases between them. Germline CDR1 and CDR2: LGHDT and YNNKEL (reference sequence). The CDR3 loop spans 14 amino acids. CDR3 in DNA: TGTGCCAGCAGCCATGTAACAGTCACCGGGGAGCTGTTTTTT. Protein sequence: CASSHVTVTGELFF.

The V and J genes are TRBV7-9 and TRBJ2-3; 8 bases fit TRBD2. CDR3 length equals 16 residues. V lost 2 bases and J lost 8; bases outside the gene matches: 12. Looked up from germline, CDR1 is SEHNR and CDR2 is FQNEAQ (reference sequence). The DNA for the CDR3 is TGTGCCAGCAGCTTACTTGGGAGCGGGGGCAGCGGTACGCAGTATTTT. This codes for CASSLLGSGGSGTQYF. Full variable domain (rest looked up from reference TRBV7-9 and TRBJ2-3): DTGVSQNPRHKITKRGQNVTFRCDPISEHNRLYWYRQTLGQGPEFLTYFQNEAQLEKSRLLSDRFSAERPKGSFSTLEIQRTEQGDSAMYLCASSLLGSGGSGTQYFGPGTRLTVL.

This clone was detected once. In DNA form, the CDR3 reads TGCGCCAGCAGCTCTGGACTAGCGGGAGGGTACTCCTACGAGCAGTACTTC. Residues: CASSSGLAGGYSYEQYF. V and J are TRBV5-1 and TRBJ2-7; 15 bases line up with TRBD2. Germline CDR1 is SGHRS and CDR2 is YFSETQ. J was trimmed by 0 bases and V by 3 bases; bases with no gene match: 4. The CDR3 loop spans 17 amino acids.

This chain joins TRBV6-5 and TRBJ2-1, with 8 nucleotides matching TRBD2. The trim removed 5 bases at V and 0 bases at J, leaving 3 bases unmatched. This CDR3 region has 15 residues. The germline CDR1 and CDR2 sequences are MNHEY and SVGAGI. The CDR3 region has the DNA TGTGCCAGCAGTACAACTAGCGGCTCCTACAATGAGCAGTTCTTC. Residues: CASSTTSGSYNEQFF.

Many counts were recorded for this clone. The V gene is TRBV28, the J gene TRBJ2-3, with D perhaps matching TRBD2 (5 bases). Germline CDR1 and CDR2: MDHEN and SYDVKM. This CDR3 has 14 amino acids. The V gene lost 7 bases and the J gene lost 9 bases, with 20 bases spanning the gap. The CDR3 region is CASMRGLGLFTQYF. The CDR3 bases are TGTGCCAGCATGCGCGGGTTAGGCCTTTTCACGCAGTATTTT.

This clone was observed a handful of times. This chain links TRBV27 with TRBJ1-5; the match to TRBD1 covers 12 bases. Germline lookup yields CDR1 MNHEY and CDR2 SMNVEV (reference sequence). This CDR3 contains 15 residues. V was pared by 6 bases and J by 7 bases, with 7 bases of the junction left unmatched. CDR3 DNA: TGTGCCAGCAGACCCGGGACAGGGGGCCGACAGCCCCAGCATTTT. It specifies CASRPGTGGRQPQHF.

This clone was recorded only once. The genes are TRBV5-1 and TRBJ2-1; the match to TRBD1 covers 9 bases. Germline CDR1 is SGHRS and CDR2 is YFSETQ. This CDR3 contains 17 residues. Trimming cost V 4 bases and J 8 bases; bases outside gene matches: 16. In DNA, the CDR3 is TGCGCCAGCAGCCCGATGACAGGGGGTTTTGGAGGTGATGAGCAGTTCTTC. Translation: CASSPMTGGFGGDEQFF.

Remarks on this clone: Within the sample, other DNA sequences also encode this same CDR3. CDR3 amino acids: CASSLAGGTDTQYF. The CDR3 DNA sequence: TGCGCCAGCAGCTTGGCCGGGGGCACAGATACGCAGTATTTT. The genes are TRBV5-1 and TRBJ2-3; possible D gene TRBD2, 5 bases. V was shortened by 0 bases and J by 1 base, with 6 bases between the two germline ends. Germline loops: CDR1 SGHRS, CDR2 YFSETQ. This CDR3 contains 14 residues.

The chain uses TRBV18 and TRBJ1-6; no clear D. CDR3 length: 15 residues. Trimming removed 3 bases at V and 6 bases at J, with 12 bases between. Looked up from germline, CDR1 is KGHSH and CDR2 is LQKENI. CDR3 residues: CASSPEVGFNSPLHF. CDR3 bases: TGTGCCAGCTCACCGGAGGTGGGATTTAATTCACCCCTCCACTTT. Using reference TRBV18 and TRBJ1-6 for the parts outside the CDR3, the full variable domain is NAGVMQNPRHLVRRRGQEARLRCSPMKGHSHVYWYRQLPEEGLKFMVYLQKENIIDESGMPKERFSAEFPKEGPSILRIQQVVRGDSAAYFCASSPEVGFNSPLHFGNGTRLTVT.

The rearrangement joins TRBV13 to TRBJ2-1; 11 bases align to TRBD2. The CDR3 has 18 amino acids. Germline CDR1 and CDR2: PRHDT and FYEKMQ (reference sequence). V was clipped by 7 bases and J by 3 bases; unmatched bases: 14. CDR3 residues: CASTGTSGLGLVYNEQFF. CDR3 DNA: TGTGCCAGCACCGGGACTAGCGGTCTGGGACTGGTCTACAATGAGCAGTTCTTC. The full variable domain, in which reference TRBV13 and TRBJ2-1 provide the parts outside the CDR3, is AAGVIQSPRHLIKEKRETATLKCYPIPRHDTVYWYQQGPGQDPQFLISFYEKMQSDKGSIPDRFSAQQFSDYHSELNMSSLELGDSALYFCASTGTSGLGLVYNEQFFGPGTRLTVL.

The chain employs TRBV27 and TRBJ2-7; D is unclear. The germline V and J ends were trimmed by 2 bases and 4 bases, with 15 bases remaining between them. The germline V gene encodes CDR1 MNHEY and CDR2 SMNVEV (reference sequence). CDR3 size: 15 residues. Here the CDR3 reads CASSLGVGFVYEQYF. CDR3 coding DNA: TGTGCCAGCAGTTTAGGCGTCGGGTTTGTGTACGAGCAGTACTTC.

The chain has TRBV5-1 and TRBJ1-5; TRBD1 is a possible D gene (5 bases). The CDR3 extends over 15 amino acids. Germline assignment: CDR1 SGHRS and CDR2 YFSETQ. V gave up 1 base and J gave up 0 bases, with 8 bases separating them. CDR3 loop: CASSLSGASNQPQHF. CDR3 bases: TGCGCCAGCAGCTTGAGCGGGGCTAGCAATCAGCCCCAGCATTTT.

The chain uses TRBV7-2 and TRBJ1-1, with D unclear. The CDR3 has 14 residues. Germline CDR1 and CDR2: SGHTA and FQGNSA. V was pared by 0 bases and J by 3 bases, with 8 bases between. Here the CDR3 DNA reads TGTGCCAGCAGCTTAGCATATTCTCACACTGAAGCTTTCTTT. Its translation is CASSLAYSHTEAFF.

This clone was found many times. This chain uses TRBV5-1 with TRBJ1-4; the match to TRBD1 covers 7 bases. This CDR3 spans 14 amino acids. From germline, CDR1 is SGHRS and CDR2 YFSETQ. With V trimmed by 2 bases and J by 7 bases, 5 bases remained unmatched. CDR3 in amino acids: CASSFRGSGEKLFF. DNA for the CDR3: TGCGCCAGCAGCTTCAGGGGGTCGGGTGAAAAACTGTTTTTT.

V and J are TRBV3-1 (or the pseudogene TRBV3-2) and TRBJ2-7; TRBD2 agrees at 7 bases. V was pared by 8 bases and J by 0 bases, with 13 bases of the junction left unmatched. The CDR3 loop spans 16 amino acids. In germline, CDR1 is LGHDT, CDR2 YNNKEL (reference sequence). The CDR3 region has the DNA TGTGCCAGCGGGCGCGGGAGCACAACTAGCTCCTACGAGCAGTACTTC. Protein sequence: CASGRGSTTSSYEQYF.

Note on this clone: The same CDR3 is also encoded by other DNA sequences in this sample. The CDR3 protein is CASSPRTGRDEQYF. The CDR3 nucleotides read TGTGCCAGCAGCCCGCGGACAGGGAGGGACGAGCAGTACTTC. The chain employs TRBV9 and TRBJ2-7, with D tentatively TRBD1 (8 bases). CDR1 is SGDLS, CDR2 YYNGEE, per germline. The V end was cut by 4 bases, the J end by 5 bases, with 16 bases between. The CDR3 consists of 14 residues.